Below, one T cell receptor beta chain is given with its context. The antigen this receptor binds is unknown. This is likely a read error, given that the CDR3 carries no conserved phenylalanine or tryptophan at its end. The CDR3 sequence runs 11 residues, both termini included. Here the CDR3 DNA is all that survives: 33 bases in frame from base 1. CDR1 LGHDT and CDR2 YNNKEL were looked up in the germline V gene (reference sequence). Trimming takes 0 bases from V and 6 bases from J, and the germline ends sit 3 bases apart. The data stem from a study of T-cell memory formation after mild COVID-19 listed by TCRdb under 2021. For the wider study: Most TCR sequence clusters were specific to one of the two donors. In a couple of donors, T-cell clones that expanded and contracted after mild COVID-19 were tracked by sequencing TCRalpha and TCRbeta repertoires over time. Two young, previously healthy adult volunteers, one female and one male, were included in the cohort. What the authors observed across the whole study: The study covered only a couple of mild cases, and larger cohorts including severe cases with pre-infection samples were considered necessary. Some responding clones were detected in pre-infection memory, which suggested that pre-existing cross-reactive memory T cells had joined the SARS-CoV-2 response. Clones contracting from day 15 to 85 had balanced CD4/CD8 phenotypes, while a second wave expanding from day 15 to 37 was biased towards CD4+. SARS-CoV-2 specificity of the second-wave clones peaking on day 37 was not confirmed. Contracting CD4+ clones appeared mostly in the CM and EM memory subsets, whereas CD8+ clones were enriched in EMRA.

TCRdb records Illumina NovaSeq 6000 as the sequencer. TCRalpha and TCRbeta cDNA libraries were built by 5'RACE with constant-segment primers, adding sample barcodes and unique molecular identifiers. RNA was extracted from every sample with Trizol reagent. Library amplification was performed in two PCR steps, and a second sample barcode and Illumina TruSeq adapters were introduced in the second step. Libraries were sequenced on an Illumina NovaSeq with 2 x 150 bp paired-end reads. On the study's bioinformatics: Demultiplexing of reads and collapsing into UMI-guided consensus sequences were performed with migec v1.2.7. Using mixcr v2.1.11, UMI consensuses were aligned to TRA and TRB V and J templates and then assembled into clonotypes. Expanded or contracted clonotypes were those called significant by both edgeR and NoisET, with noise models trained on biological replicates. edgeR calls used a false discovery rate-adjusted p below 0.01 and a log2 fold-change threshold of 1. PCA with hierarchical clustering of max-normalized trajectories of the 1000 most abundant clonotypes was used as exploratory dynamics analysis. Separately sequenced CD4+ and CD8+ repertoires were used to assign a CD4 or CD8 phenotype to each responding clone. TCRdb ran its own pipeline on the public reads, namely fastp trimming at Q25 and MiXCR clone calling, and kept in-frame beta chains. Rows are unified per CDR3 protein, each entry keeping the most common DNA and genes. Here the V and J calls rest on TCRdb's processing, not on the authors' analysis. The sample table holds just over 400,000 distinct CDR3 sequences, of which about 22% were seen once. The ten largest clones capture less than 15% of the sample.

PBMCs were isolated by Ficoll-Paque density gradient centrifugation. Sequencing was carried out using PBMCs or a T cell subset sorted from them (not recorded which). The source of this sequence is an adult woman who had mild COVID-19 (a few samples of this study predate the infection). The sample titles of this study are shuffled in the database, so cell type and time point are left out; the donor was told from shared clones. The rearranged chain carries TRBV3-1 and TRBJ2-7, with no confidently assigned D gene. Here is the DNA: TGTGCCAGCAGCCAAGAGACCGAGCAGTACTGC. Translated, it gives CASSQETEQYC.